This T cell receptor (beta chain) stems from a study of blood T cell repertoires in COVID-19. Whole-study context: From the United States, Italy and Spain came samples of acute and convalescent COVID-19. Sources were T cells, B-cell-depleted T cells, or PBMCs; the material itself was cDNA or gDNA.

Source study methods: Amplification with reference gene primers provided the estimates of nucleated cell counts. The assay was immunoSEQ multiplex PCR, and TCRdb's table has in-frame clones only and misses some. V and J calls and clone size are those listed in that table; D and trimming were worked out from the DNA. The repertoire includes 100,000 or so clones, under 90% of them detected once, and 30% to 45% sits in the top ten. V shed 5 bases and J shed 4 bases, with 16 bases lying between them. The CDR3 spans 15 residues. CDR1 is KGHDR, CDR2 SFDVKD, per germline. The origin of this receptor is a man older than 75 with acute or convalescent COVID-19. What was sequenced was peripheral blood. This chain uses TRBV24-1 with TRBJ1-2; perhaps TRBD1 as D (6 bases). CDR3 in amino acids: CATSGRQGTLYGYTF. As DNA, the CDR3 is TGTGCCACCAGTGGTCGCCAGGGGACCCTCTATGGCTACACCTTC.